A single sample gave rise to the 26 T cell receptor beta chains below, sequenced in a study of prognosis after radiotherapy for stage I lung cancer (dated by TCRdb to 2020 to 2022). Sequencing relied on an Illumina HiSeq 3000. Two rounds of multiplex PCR on genomic DNA were used to amplify the TCR beta CDR3 region. In the first round of PCR, primers specific to each TRBV and TRBJ gene were used, and the primer sequences are filed in Chinese patent CN105087789A. Using fastp trimming at Q25 and MiXCR clonotype assembly, TCRdb reanalyzed the public sequencing data and kept in-frame beta chains. Here each entry gathers all rows of one CDR3 protein and keeps the most common genes and DNA. The sample contains 20,000 to 25,000 distinct CDR3 sequences, around 40% of them found a single time. Together, the top ten hold 30% to 40% of the sample. Sample: PBMCs, taken before or after stereotactic body radiation therapy (not recorded which). The receptors stem from a donor aged 50 or older with non-small cell lung cancer.

Comment on this clonotype: A far larger clone is a single base away, which makes a read error likely. V is TRBV6-4 and J is TRBJ1-6; D is ambiguous. CDR1 and CDR2 (germline): MRHNA, SNTAGT. Trimming removed 5 bases at V and 7 bases at J, with 15 bases between. This CDR3 is 15 amino acids long. Here the CDR3 DNA reads TGTGCCAGCAGTATAAAACGGGTCTTAAATTCACCCCTCCACTTT. It yields the protein CASSIKRVLNSPLHF.

This clonotype was recorded at least ten times. The CDR3 reads CASSWGETQYF. CDR3 coding DNA: TGCGCCAGCAGTTGGGGGGAGACCCAGTACTTC. This sequence joins TRBV5-1 and TRBJ2-5, with D perhaps being TRBD1 or TRBD2 (5 bases each). Germline CDR1 is SGHRS and CDR2 is YFSETQ. Trimming removed 5 bases at V and 5 bases at J, with 7 bases between. This CDR3 is 11 amino acids long.

By sample share, this clonotype is medium-sized. V usage is TRBV27 and J usage is TRBJ2-7; 10 bases match TRBD1. The CDR3 totals 16 residues. Germline V gene data show CDR1 as MNHEY and CDR2 as SMNVEV (reference sequence). Trimming at V came to 5 bases and at J to 1 base, leaving 8 bases not matched to a gene. The CDR3 nucleotides are TGTGCCAGCAGTCCCCACAGGACAGGGGGTTCCTACGAGCAGTACTTC. Translated: CASSPHRTGGSYEQYF.

This clonotype was found many times. The chain has TRBV24-1 and TRBJ1-4; maybe TRBD1 (5 bases). Germline V gene data show CDR1 as KGHDR and CDR2 as SFDVKD. Trimming left V 3 bases short and J 1 base short, with 11 bases between. This CDR3 is 16 amino acids long. This CDR3 is CATSDGDGRTNEKLFF. The CDR3 bases are TGTGCCACCAGTGATGGGGACGGGAGAACTAATGAAAAACTGTTTTTT.

This clonotype was recorded at least ten times. The chain has TRBV11-2 and TRBJ2-5; tentatively, D is TRBD1 (6 bases). CDR3 size: 13 residues. With 4 bases removed from V and 5 bases from J, the gap between germline ends came to 11 bases. Germline V gene sequence: CDR1 SGHAT, CDR2 FQNNGV. CDR3 protein: CASSSGVWETQYF. CDR3 bases: TGTGCCAGCAGCTCAGGGGTGTGGGAGACCCAGTACTTC.

This clonotype showed up many times. V and J are TRBV5-4 and TRBJ1-6; 7 nucleotides line up with TRBD1. The CDR3 has 14 residues. V trimming: 1 base; J trimming: 12 bases; junction bases outside the gene matches: 7. Germline CDR1 and CDR2: SGHNT and YYREEE (reference sequence). The CDR3 here is CASSLPGTELPLHF. In DNA, the CDR3 is TGTGCCAGCAGCTTGCCCGGGACAGAGTTACCCCTCCACTTT.

The chain employs TRBV6-2 or TRBV6-3 and TRBJ1-5, with D hard to call. CDR1 is MNHEY and CDR2 is SVGEGT in the germline V gene. CDR3 length: 14 amino acids. Between the trimmed V and J ends, which lost 10 bases and 4 bases, there was a span of 17 bases. The CDR3 region has the DNA TGTGCCACCATCCCTGGCAGTCGGAATCAGCCCCAGCATTTT. Amino acid sequence: CATIPGSRNQPQHF.

The table lists this clonotype with many counts. V and J are TRBV7-2 and TRBJ1-3, with 9 bases identical to TRBD1. The CDR3 totals 17 residues. With V trimmed by 6 bases and J by 4 bases, 13 bases remained unmatched. CDR1 is SGHTA and CDR2 is FQGNSA in the germline V gene. DNA of the CDR3: TGTGCCAGCAGATATATCCCGGGGACAGGGTCGGGAAACACCATATATTTT. Amino acid sequence: CASRYIPGTGSGNTIYF.

About this clonotype itself: This is likely an artifact of a read error, given a far larger clone one base away. The chain recombines TRBV7-9 with TRBJ2-3; D might be TRBD2 (5 bases). Trimming pared 4 bases from V and 4 bases from J, leaving 15 bases between. Germline lookup yields CDR1 SEHNR and CDR2 FQNEAQ (reference sequence). This CDR3 is 15 amino acids long. The CDR3 sequence is CASSSGAVAADTQYF. The DNA for the CDR3 is TGTGCCAGCAGCTCAGGAGCGGTGGCGGCAGATACGCAGTATTTT.

A few counts support this clonotype. At one end, the junction sequence differs from germline, possibly due to a read error. The gene calls are TRBV6-1 and TRBJ2-7, with a possible D match to TRBD2 (6 bases). The germline V gene has CDR1 MNHNS and CDR2 SASEGT. The CDR3 runs 11 residues. CDR3 residues: CAVSGGSEQHF. The CDR3 bases are TGTGCCGTATCCGGAGGGTCCGAGCAGCACTTC.

This clonotype was counted many times. This chain connects TRBV7-2 to TRBJ2-7; 9 bases match TRBD1. CDR3 length: 14 amino acids. Germline V gene data show CDR1 as SGHTA and CDR2 as FQGNSA. The V and J ends lost 8 bases and 2 bases, in that order; junction bases with no gene match: 7. As DNA, the CDR3 is TGTGCCAGCGGGGGGACAGGGCTTACCTACGAGCAGTACTTC. It translates to CASGGTGLTYEQYF.

The chain combines TRBV28 with TRBJ1-2; D is ambiguous. There are 15 residues in the CDR3. Germline V CDR1 and CDR2: MDHEN, SYDVKM. Trimming stripped 7 bases from V and 7 bases from J, with 22 bases between. The DNA of the CDR3 is TGTGCCAGCACCCCCTTTGAGACGGACCTTACTGGCTACACCTTC. It is translated as CASTPFETDLTGYTF.

There are many counts of this clonotype. This chain links TRBV28 with TRBJ1-4; 12 bases agree with TRBD1. The CDR3 contains 18 residues. Unmatched junction bases numbered 14, after V lost 4 bases and J lost 8 bases. The germline gives CDR1 MDHEN, CDR2 SYDVKM. Here the CDR3 reads CASSSRPGQGARGEKLFF. The CDR3 DNA follows: TGTGCCAGCAGTTCTCGGCCGGGACAGGGGGCGCGCGGGGAAAAACTGTTTTTT.

Remarks on this clonotype: A read error is the likely source, as a far larger clone sits one nucleotide away. V usage is TRBV28 and J usage is TRBJ2-2; 8 bases map to TRBD2. The ends lost 5 bases at V and 4 bases at J; junction bases unmatched: 6. This CDR3 is built from 15 residues. Per the germline V gene, CDR1 is MDHEN and CDR2 is SYDVKM. The CDR3 DNA reads as TGTGCCAGCAGTCTAAGCGGGAGTCCCACCGGGGAGCTGTTTTTT. This gives the protein CASSLSGSPTGELFF.

As regards this clonotype: One junction end disagrees with the germline gene, perhaps due to a read error. The chain links TRBV24-1 to TRBJ1-1; D is ambiguous. The CDR3 contains 11 residues. In germline, CDR1 is KGHDR, CDR2 SFDVKD. This chain's CDR3 is CATIDGFEAFF. The CDR3, as DNA: TGTGCCACCATTGATGGGTTTGAAGCTTTCTTT.

This clonotype has a count of ten or more. V usage is TRBV5-4 and J usage is TRBJ1-3, with 8 bases aligning to TRBD1. V lost 0 bases and J lost 3; bases outside the gene matches: 5. The CDR3 has 16 residues. Per germline, CDR1 SGHNT and CDR2 YYREEE (reference sequence). CDR3 residues: CASSLGTGTHGNTIYF. The CDR3 DNA reads TGTGCCAGCAGCTTGGGGACAGGGACGCATGGAAACACCATATATTTT.

The chain carries TRBV28 and TRBJ1-2; D not resolved. The CDR3 has 14 residues. Germline V gene lookup returns CDR1 MDHEN and CDR2 SYDVKM. The V end lost 6 bases, the J end lost 4 bases, and 15 bases lay between the germline ends. DNA of the CDR3: TGTGCCAGCAGCTCTGGTCTTGAGTTCTATGGCTACACCTTC. It codes for CASSSGLEFYGYTF.

Sample share makes this clonotype medium-sized. CDR3 protein: CASSVTSGKNEQYF. CDR3 coding DNA: TGTGCCAGCAGCGTGACTAGCGGGAAGAACGAGCAGTACTTC. The chain links TRBV28 to TRBJ2-7, with 11 bases matching TRBD2. From germline, CDR1 is MDHEN and CDR2 SYDVKM. The CDR3 extends over 14 amino acids. Trimming removed 6 bases from V and 5 bases from J; junction bases left unmatched: 6. Variable domain in full (rest from reference TRBV28 and TRBJ2-7): DVKVTQSSRYLVKRTGEKVFLECVQDMDHENMFWYRQDPGLGLRLIYFSYDVKMKEKGDIPEGYSVSREKKERFSLILESASTNQTSMYLCASSVTSGKNEQYFGPGTRLTVT.

V is TRBV6-1 and J is TRBJ2-7, with 8 bases aligning to TRBD1. This CDR3 has 13 amino acids. Germline lookup yields CDR1 MNHNS and CDR2 SASEGT. V lost 5 bases to trimming and J lost 9 bases; unmatched junction nucleotides: 9. In nucleotides, the CDR3 is TGTGCCAGCAGTACATCCGTGACAGGGGCGCAGTACTTC. Its protein is CASSTSVTGAQYF.

This clonotype was detected ten times or more. The chain combines TRBV7-9 with TRBJ2-5, with unresolved D. V lost 2 bases and J lost 3, with 1 base in between. The CDR3 sequence is 11 residues long. Germline V gene sequence: CDR1 SEHNR, CDR2 FQNEAQ (reference sequence). CDR3: CASSLKETQYF. For the CDR3, the DNA is TGTGCCAGCAGCTTAAAAGAGACCCAGTACTTC.

By share, this clonotype counts as medium-sized (0.01 to 0.1%). The rearrangement uses TRBV6-4 and TRBJ2-3, with unresolved D. CDR1 MRHNA and CDR2 SNTAGT come from the germline V gene. The CDR3 totals 13 residues. V lost 5 bases and J 5 bases, leaving 11 bases between the germline ends. CDR3 region: CASSFQVEDTQYF. In DNA, the CDR3 is TGTGCCAGCAGTTTTCAGGTGGAAGATACGCAGTATTTT.

Worth noting for this clonotype: The junction and the germline gene differ at one end; a read error may be behind it. V is TRBV28 and J is TRBJ1-1, with D possibly matching TRBD1 (6 bases). In germline, CDR1 is MDHEN, CDR2 SYDVKM. The CDR3 is 13 amino acids. Here the CDR3 reads CASKSIGGYEVFF. The CDR3 DNA is TGTGCCAGCAAATCAATAGGGGGGTATGAAGTTTTCTTT.

This clonotype was recorded at least ten times. The genes are TRBV5-4 and TRBJ2-7, with TRBD2 matching 9 bases. The CDR3 runs to 15 residues. Germline V gene sequence: CDR1 SGHNT, CDR2 YYREEE (reference sequence). J was trimmed by 2 bases and V by 5 bases; bases with no gene match: 8. DNA for the CDR3: TGTGCCAGCAGGCTGGGGCTAGCGGGGCCCTACGAGCAGTACTTC. Residues: CASRLGLAGPYEQYF.

In this sample, this clonotype turned up many times. The chain is built from TRBV20-1 and TRBJ2-5; D might be TRBD1 (6 bases). Trimming shortened V by 8 bases and J by 5 bases, and 15 bases separated the two germline ends. Germline values: CDR1 DFQATT, CDR2 SNEGSKA (reference sequence). There are 12 residues in the CDR3. DNA of the CDR3: TGCAGTAGTAAGAACAGGGTGGAGACCCAGTACTTC. This codes for CSSKNRVETQYF.

This clonotype was seen at least ten times. This chain connects TRBV18 to TRBJ2-7, with TRBD1 as a possible D gene (6 bases). CDR1 and CDR2 from the germline V gene are KGHSH and LQKENI. V shed 4 bases and J shed 4 bases, with 17 bases lying between them. CDR3 length equals 15 residues. The CDR3 nucleotides read TGTGCCAGCTCACAATACAGGGACCGACAGTACGAGCAGTACTTC. Protein: CASSQYRDRQYEQYF.

This chain uses TRBV7-9 with TRBJ2-7, with a tentative D call TRBD2 (5 bases). The CDR3 runs to 14 residues. The germline CDR1 and CDR2 sequences are SEHNR and FQNEAQ (reference sequence). V was pared by 9 bases and J by 3 bases, with 18 bases between. The CDR3 DNA sequence: TGTGCCAGAAGATTAACGGGGATCCACTACGAGCAGTACTTC. Protein: CARRLTGIHYEQYF.